Following are 20 T cell receptor beta chains from one sample sequenced in a study of cytomegalovirus exposure and HLA in healthy donors. The PCR had 60 Vbeta and 13 Jbeta primers. Some clones are missing from TCRdb's copy, which holds only in-frame ones; the method was immunoSEQ multiplex PCR. This sample yields some 140,000 clones, of which roughly 80% are seen a single time; approximately 0.97% belongs to the top ten. The material sequenced was PBMCs. These receptors originate from a man aged 18 to 35 in good health and CMV-seronegative.

The J gene is TRBJ1-6, the V gene TRBV18; TRBD1 aligns across 10 bases. This CDR3 is 15 amino acids long. Germline values: CDR1 KGHSH, CDR2 LQKENI. Trimming took 2 bases from V and 9 from J; bases not matched to a gene: 4. The CDR3 loop reads CASSPGTGVRSPLHF. CDR3 in DNA: TGTGCCAGCTCACCAGGGACAGGGGTTCGTTCACCCCTCCACTTT.

This sequence joins TRBV7-9 and TRBJ1-5, with 8 positions matching TRBD1. The CDR3 has 14 residues. Per germline, CDR1 SEHNR and CDR2 FQNEAQ (reference sequence). V gave up 5 bases and J gave up 5 bases; unmatched junction bases: 5. CDR3 in amino acids: CASSQPGQDQPQHF. As DNA, the CDR3 is TGTGCCAGCAGCCAACCGGGACAGGATCAGCCCCAGCATTTT.

This clone was counted only a few times. This chain uses TRBV7-9 with TRBJ2-5; 7 positions agree with TRBD1. The CDR3 covers 13 residues. V lost 6 bases, J lost 5 bases, and 6 bases stayed unmatched. CDR1 and CDR2 (germline): SEHNR, FQNEAQ (reference sequence). The CDR3 DNA follows: TGTGCCAGCAGAATTACAGGGGAGGAGACCCAGTACTTC. This translates into CASRITGEETQYF.

The chain recombines TRBV11-2 with TRBJ2-7; D is unresolved. Trimming shortened V by 3 bases and J by 2 bases, and 11 bases separated the two germline ends. The CDR3 consists of 14 residues. CDR1 is SGHAT and CDR2 is FQNNGV in the germline V gene. The CDR3 sequence: CASSFGPSAYEQYF. CDR3 in DNA: TGTGCCAGCAGCTTTGGGCCGAGTGCCTACGAGCAGTACTTC.

This chain uses TRBV4-3 with TRBJ1-4; TRBD1 matches 8 bases. CDR1 is LGHNA and CDR2 is YSLEER in the germline V gene. The CDR3 consists of 17 residues. The junction had 8 bases not matched to a gene; V was cut back by 0 bases and J by 5 bases. The CDR3 region has the DNA TGCGCCAGCAGCCAAGATCGGACAGGGCGGCGGAATGAAAAACTGTTTTTT. It yields the protein CASSQDRTGRRNEKLFF.

This sequence joins TRBV5-6 and TRBJ1-6; possible D gene TRBD1, 6 bases. CDR1 is SGHDT, CDR2 YYEEEE, per germline. V was shortened by 0 bases and J by 4 bases, with 8 bases between the two germline ends. This CDR3 contains 15 residues. The CDR3 region is CASSLDRVYNSPLHF. The CDR3 nucleotides are TGTGCCAGCAGCTTGGACAGGGTTTATAATTCACCCCTCCACTTT.

The chain joins TRBV7-2 to TRBJ2-5; no clear D. The closer fit of TRBJ2-7 to the DNA end suggests the J call may be wrong. This CDR3 is built from 11 residues. Germline-derived CDR1 and CDR2 are SGHTA and FQGNSA. This chain's CDR3 is CASSPSREQYF. In nucleotides, the CDR3 is TGTGCCAGCAGCCCGAGTCGCGAGCAGTACTTC.

The J gene is TRBJ1-1, the V gene TRBV10-3; 7 nucleotides align to TRBD1. Germline loops: CDR1 ENHRY, CDR2 SYGVKD. V lost 10 bases, J lost 3 bases, and 5 bases stayed unmatched. The CDR3 sequence is 12 residues long. CDR3 in DNA: TGTGCCACCCGGGACAGCCACACTGAAGCTTTCTTT. It encodes CATRDSHTEAFF.

The chain carries TRBV14 and TRBJ1-2; unclear D gene. V was shortened by 0 bases and J by 4 bases, with 6 bases between the two germline ends. This CDR3 is built from 13 residues. CDR1 SGHDN and CDR2 FVKESK come from the germline V gene. The CDR3 is CASSQDAGYGYTF. As DNA, the CDR3 is TGTGCCAGCAGCCAAGATGCAGGCTATGGCTACACCTTC.

This sequence joins TRBV30 and TRBJ1-4; the match to TRBD1 covers 9 bases. Germline-derived CDR1 and CDR2 are GTSNPN and SVGIG (reference sequence). V was pared by 0 bases and J by 8 bases, with 7 bases of the junction left unmatched. The CDR3 spans 15 residues. The CDR3 bases are TGTGCCTGGAGTGTAATGGGACAGGGTGTGGAAAAACTGTTTTTT. Amino acids: CAWSVMGQGVEKLFF.

The chain couples TRBV5-1 to TRBJ2-1; TRBD1 matches at 8 bases. The CDR3 has 14 residues. The trim removed 1 base at V and 4 bases at J, leaving 1 base unmatched. Germline CDR1 SGHRS, CDR2 YFSETQ. The CDR3 region is CASSLRQGYNEQFF. In nucleotides, the CDR3 is TGCGCCAGCAGCTTGAGACAGGGGTACAATGAGCAGTTCTTC.

V and J are TRBV5-1 and TRBJ1-4; 7 nucleotides agree with TRBD1. This CDR3 region has 15 residues. J gave up 6 bases and V 4 bases, and 9 bases lay outside the gene matches. Germline assignment: CDR1 SGHRS and CDR2 YFSETQ. The CDR3 coding sequence is TGCGCCAGCAGCCTTGGGACAGACACCTATGAAAAACTGTTTTTT. As protein: CASSLGTDTYEKLFF. The full variable domain, in which reference TRBV5-1 and TRBJ1-4 provide the parts outside the CDR3, is KAGVTQTPRYLIKTRGQQVTLSCSPISGHRSVSWYQQTPGQGLQFLFEYFSETQRNKGNFPGRFSGRQFSNSRSEMNVSTLELGDSALYLCASSLGTDTYEKLFFGSGTQLSVL.

The chain uses TRBV4-3 and TRBJ2-7, with D unresolved. The CDR3 has 18 residues. Germline values: CDR1 LGHNA, CDR2 YSLEER. V was shortened by 4 bases and J by 3 bases, with 25 bases between the two germline ends. The CDR3 loop reads CASSPKLTSEEPNYEQYF. The CDR3 DNA reads as TGCGCCAGCAGCCCTAAGTTGACCTCCGAGGAACCGAACTACGAGCAGTACTTC.

The chain couples TRBV6-1 to TRBJ2-7; D unclear. Trimming removed 2 bases at V and 4 bases at J, with 6 bases between. CDR3 length equals 12 residues. Per the germline V gene, CDR1 is MNHNS and CDR2 is SASEGT. CDR3: CASSEPRYEQYF. CDR3 bases: TGTGCCAGCAGTGAACCCAGGTACGAGCAGTACTTC.

This chain connects TRBV18 to TRBJ1-2, with 10 bases fitting TRBD1. CDR1 is KGHSH, CDR2 LQKENI, per germline. Trimming removed 4 bases from V and 8 bases from J; junction bases left unmatched: 4. This CDR3 has 13 amino acids. CDR3: CASSLGQGGGYTF. CDR3 DNA sequence: TGTGCCAGCTCACTCGGACAGGGGGGAGGCTACACCTTC.

This clone was observed a single time. This rearrangement joins TRBV4-1 to TRBJ2-2, with a possible D match to TRBD1 (6 bases). Germline assignment: CDR1 MGHRA and CDR2 YSYEKL. There are 18 residues in the CDR3. Trimming took off 1 base at V and 0 bases at J, with 15 bases between the two ends. In DNA, the CDR3 is TGCGCCAGCAGCCAAGGGGGGCGGGCAGGGTCGAACACCGGGGAGCTGTTTTTT. It encodes CASSQGGRAGSNTGELFF.

The chain recombines TRBV20-1 with TRBJ2-7; weak D call: TRBD2 (5 bases). From germline, CDR1 is DFQATT and CDR2 SNEGSKA (reference sequence). This CDR3 has 10 residues. Trimming took off 7 bases at V and 4 bases at J, with 8 bases between the two ends. CDR3 sequence (DNA): TGCAGTGGCGGCGGGTACGAGCAGTACTTC. This gives the protein CSGGGYEQYF.

This sequence joins TRBV7-6 and TRBJ1-6; perhaps TRBD1 as D (5 bases). The germline gives CDR1 SGHVS, CDR2 FNYEAQ. The CDR3 is made up of 14 amino acids. Between the trimmed V and J ends, which lost 1 base and 7 bases, there was a span of 8 bases. In DNA form, the CDR3 reads TGTGCCAGCAGCTTAGGACAGAGAAATTCACCCCTCCACTTT. This sequence encodes CASSLGQRNSPLHF.

This chain joins TRBV18 and TRBJ1-1, with D unclear. The CDR3 has 16 amino acids. Trimming left V 3 bases short and J 0 bases short, with 14 bases between. Germline CDR1 reads KGHSH; CDR2 reads LQKENI. In nucleotides, the CDR3 is TGTGCCAGCTCACCCGGACTCGGAGTCATGAACACTGAAGCTTTCTTT. It yields the protein CASSPGLGVMNTEAFF.

The J gene is TRBJ2-7, the V gene TRBV6-5; 7 bases line up with TRBD2. CDR1 and CDR2 from the germline V gene are MNHEY and SVGAGI. This CDR3 region has 15 residues. The ends lost 0 bases at V and 9 bases at J; junction bases unmatched: 11. This chain's CDR3 is CASSYSRRGDGRQYF. The CDR3 DNA sequence: TGTGCCAGCAGTTACTCCCGTCGGGGGGACGGCCGGCAGTACTTC.